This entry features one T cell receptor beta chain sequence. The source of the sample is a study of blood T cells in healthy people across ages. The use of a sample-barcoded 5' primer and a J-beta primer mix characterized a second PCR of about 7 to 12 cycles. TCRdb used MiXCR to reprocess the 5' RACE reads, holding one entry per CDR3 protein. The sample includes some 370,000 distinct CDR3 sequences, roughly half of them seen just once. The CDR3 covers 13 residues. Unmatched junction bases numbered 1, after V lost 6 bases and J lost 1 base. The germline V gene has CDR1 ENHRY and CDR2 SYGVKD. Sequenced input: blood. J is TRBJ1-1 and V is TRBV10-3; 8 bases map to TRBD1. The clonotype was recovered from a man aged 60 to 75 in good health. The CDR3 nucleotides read TGTGCCATCAGGGACAGGGCGAACACTGAAGCTTTCTTT. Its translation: CAIRDRANTEAFF.